This record looks at one T cell receptor beta chain sequence and its context. The antigen remains undetermined. TCRdb reprocessed the reads with MiXCR, giving one entry per CDR3 protein. The sample yields about 920,000 distinct CDR3 sequences, around a third seen once. This specimen belongs to a study of T cell repertoires in cytomegalovirus infection. The CDR3 loop spans 13 amino acids. Deletions cut 3 bases from V and 6 bases from J, with 12 bases between. V gene TRBV12-3 or TRBV12-4 combines with J gene TRBJ2-7; D not resolved. The sequencing used cultured CD8+ T cells from PBMCs, collected from culture after CMV antigen stimulation. The TCR comes from a human donor in good health (CMV status not recorded). Some clones in this sample may be carry-over from other donors' samples. CDR3 amino acids: CASSFGSTSEQYV. The CDR3 region has the DNA TGTGCCAGCAGTTTTGGCTCTACTTCCGAGCAGTACGTC.